The 32 T cell receptor beta chains listed next were all sequenced from one sample in a study of T cell responses to AZD1222 COVID-19 vaccine. Generated by immunoSEQ multiplex PCR, the TCRdb table keeps only in-frame clones and is missing some. This sample has about 140,000 clones; about 89% occur once, and the top ten carry around 7.6%. The source was peripheral blood, collected 28 days after the second dose of the MenACWY control vaccine. Every receptor here comes from an adult who received the MenACWY meningococcal vaccine as a control.

V usage is TRBV5-5 and J usage is TRBJ1-1, with TRBD1 identical over 9 bases. V gave up 4 bases and J gave up 1 base; unmatched junction bases: 8. Per the germline V gene, CDR1 is SGHKS and CDR2 is YYEKEE (reference sequence). The CDR3 extends over 16 amino acids. The CDR3 bases are TGTGCCAGCAGCCCCCCGGGACAGGGTCAGAACACTGAAGCTTTCTTT. This codes for CASSPPGQGQNTEAFF.

The chain links TRBV28 to TRBJ2-7; D is uncertain. The V gene's germline CDR1 is MDHEN and CDR2 SYDVKM. V lost 2 bases and J 6 bases, leaving 5 bases between the germline ends. The length of the CDR3 is 11 residues. The CDR3 sequence is CASSLGFEQYF. In nucleotides, the CDR3 is TGTGCCAGCAGTTTAGGGTTCGAGCAGTACTTC. The whole variable domain, remainder taken from reference TRBV28 and TRBJ2-7, is DVKVTQSSRYLVKRTGEKVFLECVQDMDHENMFWYRQDPGLGLRLIYFSYDVKMKEKGDIPEGYSVSREKKERFSLILESASTNQTSMYLCASSLGFEQYFGPGTRLTVT.

The chain has TRBV2 and TRBJ1-4; D not certain. V dropped 6 bases and J dropped 8 bases, with 10 bases sitting between them. This CDR3 comprises 12 residues. Per germline, CDR1 SNHLY and CDR2 FYNNEI. CDR3 DNA: TGTGCCAGCAGGCCCGTCGAGGAAAAACTGTTTTTT. This translates into CASRPVEEKLFF.

The chain combines TRBV12-3 or TRBV12-4 with TRBJ1-5; the D gene is possibly TRBD1 (6 bases). V dropped 6 bases and J dropped 9 bases, with 12 bases sitting between them. The CDR3 contains 12 residues. For the CDR3, the DNA is TGTGCCAGCAGCCACAGGGCGAGGCCCCAGCATTTT. Translation: CASSHRARPQHF.

The chain carries TRBV9 and TRBJ1-1; no clear D. Germline loops: CDR1 SGDLS, CDR2 YYNGEE. This CDR3 comprises 14 residues. V was clipped by 0 bases and J by 4 bases, with 10 bases between them. CDR3 protein: CASSVVGGGTEAFF. The CDR3 DNA sequence: TGTGCCAGCAGCGTAGTGGGAGGCGGCACTGAAGCTTTCTTT.

The chain carries TRBV5-1 and TRBJ2-1; 10 bases align to TRBD2. From germline, CDR1 is SGHRS and CDR2 YFSETQ. The V gene end was trimmed by 0 bases and the J gene end by 8 bases; junction bases not matched to a gene: 8. CDR3 length: 16 residues. DNA of the CDR3: TGCGCCAGCAGCTTGGGTCTAGCGGGAGAAACCGATGAGCAGTTCTTC. It codes for CASSLGLAGETDEQFF.

The rearrangement joins TRBV18 to TRBJ1-2, with 9 bases fitting TRBD1. Trimming removed 4 bases from V and 4 bases from J; junction bases left unmatched: 4. This CDR3 region has 14 residues. Germline lookup yields CDR1 KGHSH and CDR2 LQKENI. CDR3 amino acids: CASSQGQGGYGYTF. CDR3 nucleotides: TGTGCCAGCTCACAGGGACAGGGCGGCTATGGCTACACCTTC.

The chain links TRBV28 to TRBJ1-1, with D uncertain. Trimming pared 6 bases from V and 5 bases from J, leaving 10 bases between. Germline CDR1 and CDR2: MDHEN and SYDVKM. The CDR3 has 12 amino acids. CDR3 in amino acids: CASRILGTEAFF. The CDR3, as DNA: TGTGCCAGCAGAATCTTAGGAACTGAAGCTTTCTTT.

The chain carries TRBV6-5 and TRBJ2-7; perhaps TRBD2 as D (6 bases). This CDR3 contains 14 residues. Deletions cut 7 bases from V and 2 bases from J, with 15 bases between. CDR1 and CDR2 (germline): MNHEY, SVGAGI. As DNA, the CDR3 is TGTGCCAGCACCTCAGCCGAGCGGGCCTACGAGCAGTACTTC. Residues: CASTSAERAYEQYF.

The J gene is TRBJ2-7, the V gene TRBV7-2; 13 nucleotides align to TRBD2. Losses at the gene ends were 11 bases for V and 1 base for J; bases not matched to a gene: 8. Looked up from germline, CDR1 is SGHTA and CDR2 is FQGNSA. The CDR3 runs 15 residues. For the CDR3, the DNA is TGTGCCTCCGCCGGACTAGCGGGAGTTTCCTACGAGCAGTACTTC. Translated, it gives CASAGLAGVSYEQYF.

The V gene is TRBV11-1, the J gene TRBJ2-5; TRBD2 might be the D (5 bases). With 5 bases removed from V and 5 bases from J, the gap between germline ends came to 18 bases. Germline lookup yields CDR1 SGHAT and CDR2 FQDESV (reference sequence). This CDR3 is built from 15 residues. In DNA form, the CDR3 reads TGTGCCAGCAGCCCCCTCAACCCACGCGGGGAGACCCAGTACTTC. Protein product: CASSPLNPRGETQYF.

The chain combines TRBV28 with TRBJ1-2; D is perhaps TRBD1 (5 bases). The CDR3 is made up of 15 amino acids. Germline loops: CDR1 MDHEN, CDR2 SYDVKM. V lost 2 bases to trimming and J lost 7 bases, with 17 bases between them. This CDR3 is CASSLGGVKVGGYTF. In DNA, the CDR3 is TGTGCCAGCAGTTTAGGGGGGGTCAAGGTGGGTGGCTACACCTTC.

The rearrangement uses TRBV9 and TRBJ2-6; D is ambiguous. V lost 0 bases, J lost 2 bases, and 3 bases lay in between. CDR1 SGDLS and CDR2 YYNGEE come from the germline V gene. CDR3 length: 14 residues. The CDR3 sequence is CASSVAAGANVLTF. The CDR3 DNA reads as TGTGCCAGCAGCGTAGCGGCTGGGGCCAACGTCCTGACTTTC.

The V and J genes are TRBV3-1 (or the pseudogene TRBV3-2) and TRBJ2-7, with 9 positions matching TRBD2. Looked up from germline, CDR1 is LGHDT and CDR2 is YNNKEL (reference sequence). The CDR3 runs to 14 residues. Trimming removed 3 bases from V and 2 bases from J; junction bases left unmatched: 2. The CDR3 nucleotides are TGTGCCAGCAGCCATGCGGGGGGGCCCTACGAGCAGTACTTC. Its translation is CASSHAGGPYEQYF.

The J gene is TRBJ2-7, the V gene TRBV18; D is possibly TRBD2 (5 bases). CDR3 length equals 20 residues. The germline V gene has CDR1 KGHSH and CDR2 LQKENI. Trimming removed 3 bases from V and 3 bases from J, with 30 bases in between. The CDR3 reads CASSPLPVTHIGNVGYEQYF. CDR3 nucleotide sequence: TGTGCCAGCTCACCCCTCCCGGTGACACACATCGGGAACGTTGGCTACGAGCAGTACTTC.

V and J are TRBV19 and TRBJ2-2, with D uncertain. The CDR3 totals 14 residues. The V gene's germline CDR1 is LNHDA and CDR2 SQIVND (reference sequence). The V gene lost 8 bases and the J gene lost 2 bases, with 12 bases spanning the gap. The CDR3 coding sequence is TGTGCCAGTCAAGGCCAGATAAACACCGGGGAGCTGTTTTTT. It encodes CASQGQINTGELFF.

This chain connects TRBV29-1 to TRBJ2-7; 9 bases are a match to TRBD1. The CDR3 sequence is 14 residues long. Germline V lookup: CDR1 SQVTM, CDR2 ANQGSEA. Trimming at V came to 1 base and at J to 3 bases, leaving 4 bases not matched to a gene. The CDR3 bases are TGCAGCGTTGAAGTACAGGGGGCTATCTACGAGCAGTACTTC. Amino acids: CSVEVQGAIYEQYF.

The V call is TRBV2, the J call TRBJ2-1; 9 bases fit TRBD1. Germline lookup yields CDR1 SNHLY and CDR2 FYNNEI. Trimming cost V 3 bases and J 4 bases; bases outside gene matches: 1. The CDR3 is 14 amino acids. CDR3 bases: TGTGCCAGCAGTGAGGACAGGGGTTACAATGAGCAGTTCTTC. This codes for CASSEDRGYNEQFF.

V gene TRBV7-9 combines with J gene TRBJ2-7, with a possible D match to TRBD1 (5 bases). Trimming removed 5 bases from V and 5 bases from J, with 10 bases in between. Germline V gene lookup returns CDR1 SEHNR and CDR2 FQNEAQ (reference sequence). The CDR3 length is 12 residues. In nucleotides, the CDR3 is TGTGCCAGCAGCCCACAAGGGGACGAGCAGTACTTC. Translation gives CASSPQGDEQYF.

The chain links TRBV9 to TRBJ2-5, with TRBD2 as a possible D gene (5 bases). The CDR3 loop spans 14 amino acids. Germline CDR1 and CDR2: SGDLS and YYNGEE. Between the trimmed V and J ends, which lost 6 bases and 5 bases, there was a span of 17 bases. The CDR3 spells CASNRGPNGETQYF. Written as DNA, the CDR3 is TGTGCCAGCAACCGGGGTCCTAATGGGGAGACCCAGTACTTC.

This chain uses TRBV7-8 with TRBJ2-7; D could derive from TRBD1 or TRBD2 (5 bases each). CDR3 length: 16 amino acids. The V and J ends lost 6 bases and 1 base respectively, with 19 bases between them. Germline assignment: CDR1 SGHVS and CDR2 FQNEAQ. The DNA of the CDR3 is TGTGCCAGCAGAGGCAAGACCGGGACGGGATCCTACGAGCAGTACTTC. This codes for CASRGKTGTGSYEQYF.

This chain uses TRBV19 with TRBJ2-7, with TRBD1 matching 9 bases. The CDR3 is made up of 17 amino acids. In germline, CDR1 is LNHDA, CDR2 SQIVND (reference sequence). V trimming: 9 bases; J trimming: 5 bases; junction bases outside the gene matches: 20. CDR3 nucleotide sequence: TGTGCCAGCTACCCGGGACAGGGTGTTCCGGTTTACAACGAGCAGTACTTC. Protein: CASYPGQGVPVYNEQYF.

The rearrangement uses TRBV28 and TRBJ1-4, with D uncertain. CDR3 length equals 13 residues. In germline, CDR1 is MDHEN, CDR2 SYDVKM. Trimming left V 7 bases short and J 0 bases short, with 6 bases between. The CDR3 region is CASTRTTNEKLFF. The DNA of the CDR3 is TGTGCCAGCACCCGGACAACTAATGAAAAACTGTTTTTT.

This clone has only one observation. The chain is built from TRBV3-1 (or the pseudogene TRBV3-2) and TRBJ2-7; D may be TRBD1 (5 bases). This CDR3 comprises 15 residues. Trimming took off 3 bases at V and 0 bases at J, with 12 bases between the two ends. Germline V gives CDR1 LGHDT, CDR2 YNNKEL (reference sequence). The CDR3 nucleotides are TGTGCCAGCAGCCAGGACACCACGAGCTCCTACGAGCAGTACTTC. This encodes CASSQDTTSSYEQYF.

The V call is TRBV6-6, the J call TRBJ2-2; D is uncertain. CDR3 length equals 14 residues. Trimming stripped 6 bases from V and 2 bases from J, with 10 bases between. Germline loops: CDR1 MNHNY, CDR2 SVGAGI (reference sequence). CDR3 amino acids: CASSIKGNTGELFF. The CDR3 region has the DNA TGTGCCAGCAGCATCAAGGGAAACACCGGGGAGCTGTTTTTT.

The chain employs TRBV6-1 and TRBJ2-2, with 7 bases aligning to TRBD1. V lost 3 bases to trimming and J lost 1 base; unmatched junction nucleotides: 2. Germline assignment: CDR1 MNHNS and CDR2 SASEGT. The CDR3 has 15 amino acids. The DNA of the CDR3 is TGTGCCAGCAGTGAGACAGGGTTGAACACCGGGGAGCTGTTTTTT. Its translation is CASSETGLNTGELFF.

This rearrangement joins TRBV2 to TRBJ2-7; no reliable D call. The V end lost 4 bases, the J end lost 2 bases, and 9 bases lay between the germline ends. This CDR3 region has 13 residues. The germline CDR1 and CDR2 sequences are SNHLY and FYNNEI. In DNA form, the CDR3 reads TGTGCCAGCAGTGGTAGGGCCGCCTACGAGCAGTACTTC. Encoded protein: CASSGRAAYEQYF.

V is TRBV6-5 and J is TRBJ1-6, with 8 bases aligning to TRBD1. CDR1 and CDR2 from the germline V gene are MNHEY and SVGAGI. Germline trimming cut 10 bases from V and 7 bases from J; bases unmatched to any gene: 6. The CDR3 is 13 amino acids. CDR3: CATRRDRNSPLHF. CDR3 sequence (DNA): TGTGCCACTCGCCGGGACAGGAATTCACCCCTCCACTTT.

The CDR3 here is CASSEGEKHEQYF. In DNA form, the CDR3 reads TGTGCCAGCAGTGAAGGGGAGAAGCACGAGCAGTACTTC. The chain joins TRBV2 to TRBJ2-7, with D perhaps TRBD2 (5 bases). V was cut by 1 base and J by 5 bases, with 9 bases left in between. The CDR3 contains 13 residues. The germline V gene encodes CDR1 SNHLY and CDR2 FYNNEI.

This rearrangement joins TRBV6-5 to TRBJ2-1, with TRBD2 as a possible D gene (7 bases). Germline V gene data show CDR1 as MNHEY and CDR2 as SVGAGI. Trimming stripped 0 bases from V and 8 bases from J, with 11 bases between. The CDR3 length is 14 residues. The CDR3 spells CASSYSRGPDEQFF. CDR3 sequence (DNA): TGTGCCAGCAGTTACTCGCGGGGGCCCGATGAGCAGTTCTTC.

The chain is built from TRBV6-6 and TRBJ1-4, with TRBD1 as a possible D gene (5 bases). Trimming left V 6 bases short and J 10 bases short, with 15 bases between. The germline gives CDR1 MNHNY, CDR2 SVGAGI (reference sequence). This CDR3 has 13 residues. For the CDR3, the DNA is TGTGCCAGCAGCCCCCAGCAGGGTGGAAAACTGTTTTTT. This encodes CASSPQQGGKLFF.

This rearrangement joins TRBV9 to TRBJ2-3, with 13 positions matching TRBD2. Looked up from germline, CDR1 is SGDLS and CDR2 is YYNGEE. The CDR3 is 18 residues long. J gave up 0 bases and V 4 bases, and 8 bases lay outside the gene matches. The CDR3 nucleotides read TGTGCCAGCAGCCCACGACTAGCGGGGGGAATAAGCACAGATACGCAGTATTTT. It translates to CASSPRLAGGISTDTQYF.